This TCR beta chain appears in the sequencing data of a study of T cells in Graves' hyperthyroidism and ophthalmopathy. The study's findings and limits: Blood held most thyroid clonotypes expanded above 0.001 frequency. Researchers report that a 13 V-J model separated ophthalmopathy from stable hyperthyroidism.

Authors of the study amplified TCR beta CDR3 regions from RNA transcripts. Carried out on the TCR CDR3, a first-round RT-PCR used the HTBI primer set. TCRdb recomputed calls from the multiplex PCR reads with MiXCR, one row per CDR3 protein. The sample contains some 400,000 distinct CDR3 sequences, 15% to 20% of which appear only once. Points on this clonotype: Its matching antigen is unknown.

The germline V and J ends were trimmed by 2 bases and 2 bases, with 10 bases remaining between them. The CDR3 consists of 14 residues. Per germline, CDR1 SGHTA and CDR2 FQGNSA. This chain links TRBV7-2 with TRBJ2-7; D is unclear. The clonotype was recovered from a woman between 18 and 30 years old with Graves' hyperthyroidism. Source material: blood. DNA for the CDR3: TGTGCCAGCAGCTTAAATCGGGTTACCTACGAGCAGTACTTC. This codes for CASSLNRVTYEQYF.